This T cell receptor (beta chain) emerged from a study of cytomegalovirus exposure and HLA in healthy donors. The overall study: The same platform as the roughly 670 first-cohort repertoires was used for the 120 validation repertoires, a later analysis reported.

Concerning this clone itself: Its matching antigen is unknown.

Study findings and constraints: Specificity for CMV antigens was confirmed in vitro for a few of the CMV-associated chains.

The data were produced by immunoSEQ multiplex PCR, yet TCRdb's version contains in-frame clones alone and is incomplete. The sample has 78,000 or so clones, almost 97% seen once. The donors formed part of the approximately 120-subject validation cohort, distinct from the roughly 700-subject first cohort. Trimming took 8 bases from V and 5 from J; bases not matched to a gene: 11. This CDR3 comprises 14 residues. Looked up from germline, CDR1 is SEHNR and CDR2 is FQNEAQ (reference sequence). This TCR came from a young man in good health and CMV-seropositive. Sequenced sample: PBMCs. V gene TRBV7-9 combines with J gene TRBJ2-5; 7 positions agree with TRBD2. The CDR3 here is CASGPGGGGETQYF. For the CDR3, the DNA is TGTGCCAGCGGTCCTGGGGGGGGTGGTGAGACCCAGTACTTC.